This is a list of T cell receptor beta chains from one sample in a study of naive and memory T cell subsets. MiXCR was run by TCRdb on the UMI-ligation and nested PCR reads, yielding one entry per CDR3 protein. In the table there are fewer than 40,000 distinct CDR3 sequences, more than 10% of which are singletons. Sequencing was performed on effector memory CD4+ T cells from blood. These receptors originate from a human donor in good health. The CDR3 runs from the conserved cysteine through the conserved F or W. D genes are given only for firm matches. Size values are once, few and many counts, or a class for expanded clones, and some rows have none.

TRBJ1-2,NA,few,TRBV4-2,CASSQVGQYGYTF,TGTGCCAGCAGCCAAGTAGGGCAGTATGGCTACACCTTC
TRBJ1-5,TRBD1,few,TRBV6-2/TRBV6-3,CASTLTGVQPQHF,TGTGCCAGCACCCTGACAGGGGTTCAGCCCCAGCATTTT
TRBJ2-1,NA,many,TRBV20-1,CSARYSYNEQFF,TGCAGTGCTCGGTACTCCTACAATGAGCAGTTCTTC
TRBJ1-1,TRBD1,NA,TRBV12-3/TRBV12-4,CASSLPQGGWTEAFF,TGTGCCAGCAGTTTGCCACAGGGGGGATGGACTGAAGCTTTCTTT
TRBJ2-2,NA,NA,TRBV5-1,CASSLLVNTGELFF,TGCGCCAGCAGCTTGTTGGTGAACACCGGGGAGCTGTTTTTT
TRBJ2-3,TRBD2,NA,TRBV7-2,CATSRRERDTQYF,TGTGCCACGTCTCGGCGGGAGCGGGATACGCAGTATTTT
TRBJ2-1,TRBD2,NA,TRBV7-2,CASSLRREGYNEQFF,TGTGCCAGCAGCTTAAGGCGGGAGGGGTACAATGAGCAGTTCTTC
TRBJ2-1,NA,NA,TRBV11-2,CASTPLGNEQFF,TGTGCCAGCACTCCGTTAGGGAATGAGCAGTTCTTC
TRBJ1-5,NA,few,TRBV19,CASSSIDTSGGNQPQHF,TGTGCCAGTAGCAGCATAGACACTTCTGGAGGTAATCAGCCCCAGCATTTT
TRBJ2-3,NA,few,TRBV5-1,CASSADSFTDTQYF,TGCGCCAGCAGCGCGGACAGCTTCACAGATACGCAGTATTTT
TRBJ2-4,TRBD2,many,TRBV20-1,CSARVGQTTSGYF,TGCAGTGCTAGAGTAGGACAGACGACTAGCGGGTACTTC
TRBJ2-7,NA,NA,TRBV20-1,CSARIRGREQYF,TGCAGTGCTAGGATACGAGGGCGCGAGCAGTACTTC
TRBJ2-5,NA,many,TRBV28,CASSFLSQQETQYF,TGTGCCAGCAGTTTCTTGTCACAGCAAGAGACCCAGTACTTC
TRBJ1-1,NA,NA,TRBV15,CATKVGANTEAFF,TGTGCCACTAAGGTGGGGGCGAACACTGAAGCTTTCTTT
TRBJ2-3,TRBD2,once,TRBV10-3,CAIRGVSTDTQYF,TGTGCCATCCGGGGGGTTAGCACAGATACGCAGTATTTT
TRBJ2-6,NA,NA,TRBV20-1,CSARDRVAGANVLTF,TGCAGTGCTAGAGACAGGGTCGCTGGGGCCAACGTCCTGACTTTC
TRBJ2-3,NA,NA,TRBV6-2/TRBV6-3,CASTDPMGSADTQYF,TGTGCCAGCACCGATCCAATGGGAAGCGCAGATACGCAGTATTTT
TRBJ2-2,NA,NA,TRBV2,CASSEDRATGELFF,TGTGCCAGCAGTGAAGACAGGGCAACCGGGGAGCTGTTTTTT
TRBJ2-1,TRBD2,many,TRBV5-4,CASSLALLAGVGHYNEQFF,TGTGCCAGCAGCTTGGCCTTACTAGCGGGAGTGGGGCACTACAATGAGCAGTTCTTC
TRBJ2-2,TRBD2,few,TRBV28,CASRGGVRVNTGELFF,TGTGCCAGCAGGGGGGGGGTGCGAGTGAACACCGGGGAGCTGTTTTTT
TRBJ2-7,NA,NA,TRBV4-2,CASSRSSGPKAYEQYF,TGTGCCAGCAGCCGGTCCTCCGGACCCAAAGCCTACGAGCAGTACTTC
TRBJ1-4,NA,NA,TRBV7-6,CASGGAWGEKLFF,TGTGCCAGCGGGGGGGCCTGGGGGGAAAAACTGTTTTTT
TRBJ2-3,NA,many,TRBV7-8,CASSSYLRLGTGSTDTQYF,TGTGCCAGCAGCTCCTATTTACGCCTTGGCACCGGGAGCACAGATACGCAGTATTTT
TRBJ2-1,TRBD2,few,TRBV5-5,CASSRALAGGLGEQFF,TGTGCCAGCAGCCGGGCACTAGCGGGAGGGTTGGGTGAGCAGTTCTTC
TRBJ1-3,NA,NA,TRBV14,CASSQSDRLISGNTIYF,TGTGCCAGCAGCCAATCGGACAGATTAATCTCTGGAAACACCATATATTTT
TRBJ1-3,NA,medium-sized,TRBV11-2,CASSQKGGISGNTIYF,TGTGCCAGCAGCCAAAAGGGAGGAATCTCTGGAAACACCATATATTTT
TRBJ1-5,TRBD1,once,TRBV30,CATDRERGDYLRSTDTQHF,TGTGCCACTGACAGGGAAAGAGGCGATTACTTGAGGAGCACAGATACGCAGCATTTT
TRBJ2-7,NA,NA,TRBV20-1,CSVQGLDEQYF,TGCAGTGTTCAGGGTCTGGACGAGCAGTACTTC
TRBJ1-2,NA,NA,TRBV20-1,CSASPTPQGNYGYTF,TGCAGTGCTTCACCTACGCCGCAGGGGAACTATGGCTACACCTTC
TRBJ2-1,TRBD2,many,TRBV6-2/TRBV6-3,CASSTGLAGVGEQFF,TGTGCCAGCAGCACAGGACTAGCGGGAGTTGGGGAGCAGTTCTTC
TRBJ1-1,NA,NA,TRBV29-1,CSGKVGTDTEAFF,TGCAGCGGGAAAGTCGGGACGGACACTGAAGCTTTCTTT
TRBJ2-5,NA,many,TRBV4-1,CASSLGGGDLETQYF,TGCGCCAGCAGCCTGGGTGGTGGAGATCTAGAGACCCAGTACTTC
TRBJ1-5,NA,many,TRBV4-2,CASSQGREQPQHF,TGTGCCAGCAGCCAAGGCAGGGAACAGCCCCAGCATTTT
TRBJ1-6,NA,NA,TRBV2,CASRTGTFNSPLHF,TGTGCCAGCAGGACCGGGACTTTTAATTCACCCCTCCACTTT
TRBJ2-6,NA,NA,TRBV6-1,CASSEARATNVLTF,TGTGCCAGCAGTGAAGCGAGGGCGACCAACGTCCTGACTTTC
TRBJ1-1,NA,few,TRBV7-9,CASSLGQLNTEAFF,TGTGCCAGCAGCTTAGGACAGTTGAACACTGAAGCTTTCTTT
TRBJ2-7,TRBD1,many,TRBV6-2/TRBV6-3,CASKYKDRGYEQYF,TGTGCCAGCAAATATAAGGACAGGGGATACGAGCAGTACTTC
TRBJ2-2,TRBD1,many,TRBV20-1,CSARDGKGGHTGELFF,TGCAGTGCTAGAGATGGTAAAGGGGGCCACACCGGGGAGCTGTTTTTT
TRBJ2-7,NA,many,TRBV11-1,CASSRGTLQYEQYF,TGTGCCAGCAGCCGGGGGACACTTCAGTACGAGCAGTACTTC
TRBJ2-1,NA,few,TRBV7-2,CASSLNFGGGNEQFF,TGTGCCAGCAGCTTAAATTTCGGGGGCGGCAATGAGCAGTTCTTC
TRBJ2-7,NA,few,TRBV2,CASSEGRAYEQYF,TGTGCCAGCAGTGAAGGGCGGGCCTACGAGCAGTACTTC
TRBJ2-1,NA,NA,TRBV6-2/TRBV6-3,CASGRSGGNNEQFF,TGTGCCAGCGGGAGGAGCGGTGGGAACAATGAGCAGTTCTTC
TRBJ1-6,TRBD1,few,TRBV2,CASRGQGTNSPLHF,TGTGCCAGCAGGGGACAGGGGACCAATTCACCCCTCCACTTT
TRBJ2-3,NA,NA,TRBV20-1,CSAIRGSMSTDTQYF,TGCAGTGCTATTAGGGGGAGCATGAGCACAGATACGCAGTATTTT
TRBJ2-5,TRBD1,NA,TRBV7-9,CASSKHGTGKETQYF,TGTGCCAGCAGCAAACACGGGACAGGGAAAGAGACCCAGTACTTC
TRBJ2-2,TRBD2,many,TRBV5-6,CASSLGLAGGGTGELFF,TGTGCCAGCAGCTTGGGCCTAGCGGGAGGTGGCACCGGGGAGCTGTTTTTT
TRBJ1-2,NA,NA,TRBV2,CASSGGIVYGYTF,TGTGCCAGCAGCGGGGGCATCGTCTATGGCTACACCTTC
TRBJ1-4,NA,many,TRBV6-4,CASSDSRQLLNEKLFF,TGTGCCAGCAGTGACTCCCGACAGCTGCTTAATGAAAAACTGTTTTTT
TRBJ2-4,NA,NA,TRBV12-3/TRBV12-4,CASSLLSTKNIQYF,TGTGCCAGCTCCCTTTTAAGTACCAAAAACATTCAGTACTTC
TRBJ2-1,TRBD2,many,TRBV9,CASSVSGSSYNEQFF,TGTGCCAGCAGCGTTAGCGGGAGCTCCTACAATGAGCAGTTCTTC
TRBJ1-2,NA,NA,TRBV28,CASNPTNGYGYTF,TGTGCCAGCAACCCGACAAACGGCTATGGCTACACCTTC
TRBJ2-1,NA,many,TRBV7-2,CASRRSPTSYNEQFF,TGTGCCAGCAGACGCAGTCCGACTAGCTACAATGAGCAGTTCTTC
TRBJ2-7,NA,many,TRBV14,CASGRGSEQYF,TGTGCCAGCGGCAGGGGTAGCGAGCAGTACTTC
TRBJ2-2,TRBD1,NA,TRBV5-1,CASSEGARPFTGELFF,TGCGCCAGCAGCGAGGGGGCCCGCCCGTTCACCGGGGAGCTGTTTTTT